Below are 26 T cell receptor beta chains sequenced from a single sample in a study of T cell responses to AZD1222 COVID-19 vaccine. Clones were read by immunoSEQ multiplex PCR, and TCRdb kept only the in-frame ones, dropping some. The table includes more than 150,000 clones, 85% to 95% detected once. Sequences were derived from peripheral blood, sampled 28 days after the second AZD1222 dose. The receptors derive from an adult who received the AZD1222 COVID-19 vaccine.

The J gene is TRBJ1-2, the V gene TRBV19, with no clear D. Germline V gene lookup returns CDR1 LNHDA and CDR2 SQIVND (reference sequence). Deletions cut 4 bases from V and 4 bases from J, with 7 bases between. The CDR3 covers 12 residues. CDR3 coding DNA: TGTGCCAGTAGTAGAGGGAGCTATGGCTACACCTTC. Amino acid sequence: CASSRGSYGYTF.

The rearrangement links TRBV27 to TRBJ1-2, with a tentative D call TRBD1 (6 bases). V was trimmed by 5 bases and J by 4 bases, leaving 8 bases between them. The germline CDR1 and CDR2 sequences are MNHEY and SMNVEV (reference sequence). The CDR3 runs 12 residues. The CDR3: CASSPDSYGYTF. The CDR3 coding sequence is TGTGCCAGCAGTCCGGACAGCTATGGCTACACCTTC.

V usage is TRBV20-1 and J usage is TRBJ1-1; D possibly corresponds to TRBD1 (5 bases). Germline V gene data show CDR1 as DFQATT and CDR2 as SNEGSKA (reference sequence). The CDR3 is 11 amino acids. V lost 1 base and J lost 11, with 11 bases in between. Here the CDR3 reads CSARGAGRAFF. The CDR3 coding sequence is TGCAGTGCTAGAGGGGCAGGGCGGGCTTTCTTT.

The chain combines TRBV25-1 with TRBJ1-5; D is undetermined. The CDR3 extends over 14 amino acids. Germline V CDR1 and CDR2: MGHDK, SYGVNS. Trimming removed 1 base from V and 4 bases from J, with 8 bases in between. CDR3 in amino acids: CASSESQSNQPQHF. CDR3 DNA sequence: TGTGCCAGCAGTGAATCACAGAGTAATCAGCCCCAGCATTTT.

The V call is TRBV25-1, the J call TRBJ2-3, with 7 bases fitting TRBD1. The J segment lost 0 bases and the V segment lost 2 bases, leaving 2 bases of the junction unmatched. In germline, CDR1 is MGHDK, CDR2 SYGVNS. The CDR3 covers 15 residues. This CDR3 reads CASSEGTASTDTQYF. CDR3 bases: TGTGCCAGCAGTGAAGGGACAGCCAGCACAGATACGCAGTATTTT.

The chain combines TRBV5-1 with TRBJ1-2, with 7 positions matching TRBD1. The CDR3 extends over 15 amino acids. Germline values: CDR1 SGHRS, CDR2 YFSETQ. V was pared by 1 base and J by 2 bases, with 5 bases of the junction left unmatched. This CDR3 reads CASSLTGETNYGYTF. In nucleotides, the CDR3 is TGCGCCAGCAGCTTGACAGGGGAAACAAACTATGGCTACACCTTC.

The CDR3 coding sequence is TGTGCCAGCGGAGTTAGCACAGATACGCAGTATTTT. Protein sequence: CASGVSTDTQYF. This sequence joins TRBV27 and TRBJ2-3; no clear D. Germline loops: CDR1 MNHEY, CDR2 SMNVEV (reference sequence). Trimming took 8 bases from V and 0 from J, leaving 6 bases between them. The CDR3 runs 12 residues.

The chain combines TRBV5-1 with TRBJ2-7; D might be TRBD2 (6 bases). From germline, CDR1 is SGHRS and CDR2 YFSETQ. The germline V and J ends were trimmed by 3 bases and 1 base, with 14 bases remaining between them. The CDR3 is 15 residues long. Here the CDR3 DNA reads TGCGCCAGCAGCTCCCGTGGAGGGGAGTCCTACGAGCAGTACTTC. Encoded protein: CASSSRGGESYEQYF.

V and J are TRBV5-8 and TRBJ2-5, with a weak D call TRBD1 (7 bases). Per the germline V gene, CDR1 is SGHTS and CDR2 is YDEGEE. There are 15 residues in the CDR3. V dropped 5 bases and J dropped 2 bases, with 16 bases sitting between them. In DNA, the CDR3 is TGTGCCAGCAGAACGACAGGGAGGCTTCAAGAGACCCAGTACTTC. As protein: CASRTTGRLQETQYF.

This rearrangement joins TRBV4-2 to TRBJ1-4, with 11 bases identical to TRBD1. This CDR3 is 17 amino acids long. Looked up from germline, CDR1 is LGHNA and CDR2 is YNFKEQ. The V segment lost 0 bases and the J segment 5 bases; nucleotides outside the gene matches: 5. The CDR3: CASSQERTGGANEKLFF. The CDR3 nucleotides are TGTGCCAGCAGCCAAGAGAGGACAGGGGGCGCGAATGAAAAACTGTTTTTT.

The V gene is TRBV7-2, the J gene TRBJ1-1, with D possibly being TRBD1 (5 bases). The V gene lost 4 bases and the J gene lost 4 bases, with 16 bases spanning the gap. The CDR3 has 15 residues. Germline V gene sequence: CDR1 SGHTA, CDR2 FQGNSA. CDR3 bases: TGTGCCAGCAGCTCTCACCCGTTGGGGGGCACTGAAGCTTTCTTT. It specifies CASSSHPLGGTEAFF.

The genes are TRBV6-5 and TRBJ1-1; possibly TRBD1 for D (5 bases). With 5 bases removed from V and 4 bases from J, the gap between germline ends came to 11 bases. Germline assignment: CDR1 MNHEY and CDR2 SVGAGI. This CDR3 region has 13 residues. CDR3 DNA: TGTGCCAGCAGTATCCAGGGTTTCACTGAAGCTTTCTTT. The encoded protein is CASSIQGFTEAFF.

The CDR3 coding sequence is TGTGCCAGCAGCGATTGGCGGAGGGGGACGAACACCGGGGAGCTGTTTTTT. This encodes CASSDWRRGTNTGELFF. The genes are TRBV11-2 and TRBJ2-2; D possibly matches TRBD1 or TRBD2 (6 bases each). The CDR3 totals 17 residues. The germline V gene has CDR1 SGHAT and CDR2 FQNNGV. Trimming shortened V by 5 bases and J by 0 bases, and 16 bases separated the two germline ends.

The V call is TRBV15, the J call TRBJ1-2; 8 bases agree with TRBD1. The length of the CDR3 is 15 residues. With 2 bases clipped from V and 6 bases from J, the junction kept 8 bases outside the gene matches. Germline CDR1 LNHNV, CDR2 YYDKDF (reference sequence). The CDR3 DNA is TGTGCCACCAGCAGAAACCCCGGACAGGGAGATGGCTACACCTTC. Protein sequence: CATSRNPGQGDGYTF.

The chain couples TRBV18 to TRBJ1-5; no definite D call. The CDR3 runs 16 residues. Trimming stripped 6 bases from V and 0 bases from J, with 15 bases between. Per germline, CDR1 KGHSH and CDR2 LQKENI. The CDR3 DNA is TGTGCCAGCTCTTCAAAGAGGGATCTTAGCAATCAGCCCCAGCATTTT. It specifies CASSSKRDLSNQPQHF.

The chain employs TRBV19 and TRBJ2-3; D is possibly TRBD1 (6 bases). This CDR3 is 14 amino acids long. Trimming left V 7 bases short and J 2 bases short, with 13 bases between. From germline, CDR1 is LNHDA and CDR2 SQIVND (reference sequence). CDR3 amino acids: CASNTGFPTDTQYF. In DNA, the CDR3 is TGTGCCAGTAATACAGGGTTCCCCACAGATACGCAGTATTTT.

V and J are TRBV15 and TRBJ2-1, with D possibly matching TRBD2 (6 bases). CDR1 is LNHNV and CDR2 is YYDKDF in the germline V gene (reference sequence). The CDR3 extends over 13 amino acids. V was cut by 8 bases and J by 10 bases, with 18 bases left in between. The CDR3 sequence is CATGWRGEKEQFF. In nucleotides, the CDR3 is TGTGCCACCGGGTGGAGGGGTGAGAAGGAGCAGTTCTTC.

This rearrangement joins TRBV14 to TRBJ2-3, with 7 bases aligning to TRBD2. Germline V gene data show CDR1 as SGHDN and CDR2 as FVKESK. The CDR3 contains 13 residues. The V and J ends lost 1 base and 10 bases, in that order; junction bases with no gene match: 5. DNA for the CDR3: TGTGCCAGCAGCCAAGTGGGCGGGGGACCGCAGTATTTT. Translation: CASSQVGGGPQYF.

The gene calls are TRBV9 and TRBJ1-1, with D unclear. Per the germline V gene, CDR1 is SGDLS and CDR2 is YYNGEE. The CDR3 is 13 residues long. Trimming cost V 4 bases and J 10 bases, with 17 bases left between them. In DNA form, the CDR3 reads TGTGCCAGCAGCCCTTCCGCGGGGAGTGGAGCTTTCTTT. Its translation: CASSPSAGSGAFF. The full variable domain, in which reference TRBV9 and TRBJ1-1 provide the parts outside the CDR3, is DSGVTQTPKHLITATGQRVTLRCSPRSGDLSVYWYQQSLDQGLQFLIQYYNGEERAKGNILERFSAQQFPDLHSELNLSSLELGDSALYFCASSPSAGSGAFFGQGTRLTVV.

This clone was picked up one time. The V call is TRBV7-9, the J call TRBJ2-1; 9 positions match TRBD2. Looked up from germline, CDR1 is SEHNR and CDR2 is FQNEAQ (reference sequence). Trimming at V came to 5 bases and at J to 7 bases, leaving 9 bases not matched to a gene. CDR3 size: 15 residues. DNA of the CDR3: TGTGCCAGCAGCGTTAGCGGGGGAGGAGTTAATGAGCAGTTCTTC. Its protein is CASSVSGGGVNEQFF.

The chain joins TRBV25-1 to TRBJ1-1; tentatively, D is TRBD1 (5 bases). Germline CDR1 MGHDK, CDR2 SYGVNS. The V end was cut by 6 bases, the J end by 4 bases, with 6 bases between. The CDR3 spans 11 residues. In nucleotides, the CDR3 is TGTGCCAGCAGCCAGGGCACTGAAGCTTTCTTT. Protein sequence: CASSQGTEAFF.

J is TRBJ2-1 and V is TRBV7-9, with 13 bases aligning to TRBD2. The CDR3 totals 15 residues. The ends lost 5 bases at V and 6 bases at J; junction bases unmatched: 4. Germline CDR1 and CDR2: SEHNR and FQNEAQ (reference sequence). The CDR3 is CASSNRLAGGNEQFF. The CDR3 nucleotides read TGTGCCAGCAGCAATAGACTAGCGGGAGGCAATGAGCAGTTCTTC.

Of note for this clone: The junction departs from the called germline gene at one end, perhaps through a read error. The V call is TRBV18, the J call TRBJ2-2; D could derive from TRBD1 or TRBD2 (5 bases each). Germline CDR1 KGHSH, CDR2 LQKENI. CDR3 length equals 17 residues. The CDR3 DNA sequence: TGTGCCAGCTCACCATCTTCCGGGACGGTGAACGCCGGGGAGCTGTTTTTT. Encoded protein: CASSPSSGTVNAGELFF.

The CDR3 reads CASSFRQGQETQYF. CDR3 sequence (DNA): TGTGCCAGCAGCTTTCGACAGGGGCAAGAGACCCAGTACTTC. V and J are TRBV5-4 and TRBJ2-5, with 8 bases fitting TRBD1. The CDR3 consists of 14 residues. With V trimmed by 2 bases and J by 2 bases, 2 bases remained unmatched. Germline values: CDR1 SGHNT, CDR2 YYREEE (reference sequence).

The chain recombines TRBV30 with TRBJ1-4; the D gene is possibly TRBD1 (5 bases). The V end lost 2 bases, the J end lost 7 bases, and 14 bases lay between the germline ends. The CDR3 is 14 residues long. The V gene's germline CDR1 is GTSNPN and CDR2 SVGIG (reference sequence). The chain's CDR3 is CAWSIIGAPEKLFF. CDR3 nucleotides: TGTGCCTGGAGTATTATCGGGGCTCCTGAAAAACTGTTTTTT.

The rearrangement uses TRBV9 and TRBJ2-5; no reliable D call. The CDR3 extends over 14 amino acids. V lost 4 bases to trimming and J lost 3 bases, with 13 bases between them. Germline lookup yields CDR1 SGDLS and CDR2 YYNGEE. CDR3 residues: CASSLLGNEETQYF. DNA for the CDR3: TGTGCCAGCAGCCTCCTCGGCAATGAAGAGACCCAGTACTTC. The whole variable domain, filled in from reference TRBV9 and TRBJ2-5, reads DSGVTQTPKHLITATGQRVTLRCSPRSGDLSVYWYQQSLDQGLQFLIQYYNGEERAKGNILERFSAQQFPDLHSELNLSSLELGDSALYFCASSLLGNEETQYFGPGTRLLVL.